These 11 T cell receptor beta chains share one sample of origin, sequenced in a study of blood T cell repertoires in COVID-19. Using immunoSEQ multiplex PCR, the repertoire was profiled, and TCRdb retains in-frame clones only, with some absent. The sample consists of over 70,000 clones, 77% of them appearing once. The sample taken for sequencing was peripheral blood. These receptors were obtained from a man in his 70s with COVID-19, enrolled during active disease.

The rearrangement uses TRBV27 and TRBJ2-1; unclear D gene. Deletions cut 5 bases from V and 0 bases from J, with 14 bases between. This CDR3 spans 16 amino acids. The germline gives CDR1 MNHEY, CDR2 SMNVEV (reference sequence). The DNA for the CDR3 is TGTGCCAGCAGTCGCTTGGCGGTGAGCTCCTACAATGAGCAGTTCTTC. Residues: CASSRLAVSSYNEQFF.

The rearrangement uses TRBV6-2 or TRBV6-3 and TRBJ2-1; the match to TRBD1 covers 8 bases. CDR3 length: 13 residues. V shed 6 bases and J 7 bases; nucleotides not matched to a gene: 5. Germline V gene data show CDR1 as MNHEY and CDR2 as SVGEGT. CDR3 sequence reads: CASSGQGNNEQFF. CDR3 coding DNA: TGTGCCAGCAGCGGACAGGGTAATAATGAGCAGTTCTTC.

The V gene is TRBV7-9, the J gene TRBJ1-2; 7 bases line up with TRBD1. Germline assignment: CDR1 SEHNR and CDR2 FQNEAQ (reference sequence). Trimming took 5 bases from V and 7 from J; bases not matched to a gene: 4. The CDR3 contains 12 residues. The CDR3 is CASSVTGSGYTF. The CDR3 DNA sequence: TGTGCCAGCAGCGTGACAGGGAGTGGCTACACCTTC. Full variable domain (outside the CDR3, taken from reference TRBV7-9 and TRBJ1-2): DTGVSQNPRHKITKRGQNVTFRCDPISEHNRLYWYRQTLGQGPEFLTYFQNEAQLEKSRLLSDRFSAERPKGSFSTLEIQRTEQGDSAMYLCASSVTGSGYTFGSGTRLTVV.

CDR3 protein: CASRSVEGSYGYTF. CDR3 DNA: TGTGCCAGCAGATCCGTAGAGGGCTCCTATGGCTACACCTTC. The V gene is TRBV7-8, the J gene TRBJ1-2; D remains ambiguous. V was pared by 6 bases and J by 4 bases, with 15 bases between. In germline, CDR1 is SGHVS, CDR2 FQNEAQ. The CDR3 has 14 residues.

This sequence joins TRBV5-4 and TRBJ2-3; no firm D call. Germline V gene data show CDR1 as SGHNT and CDR2 as YYREEE (reference sequence). The CDR3 consists of 13 residues. The V end was cut by 4 bases, the J end by 3 bases, with 9 bases between. The DNA for the CDR3 is TGTGCCAGCAGCCCTTCTCGGACAGATACGCAGTATTTT. Translation: CASSPSRTDTQYF. Drawing the rest from reference TRBV5-4 and TRBJ2-3, the complete variable domain is ETGVTQSPTHLIKTRGQQVTLRCSSQSGHNTVSWYQQALGQGPQFIFQYYREEENGRGNFPPRFSGLQFPNYSSELNVNALELDDSALYLCASSPSRTDTQYFGPGTRLTVL.

The chain joins TRBV28 to TRBJ1-5; no definite D call. CDR1 and CDR2 from the germline V gene are MDHEN and SYDVKM. The CDR3 sequence is 15 residues long. The V gene lost 7 bases and the J gene lost 8 bases, with 21 bases spanning the gap. In DNA, the CDR3 is TGTGCCAGCATCCTAGGACTTCCAGGTGGGGAGCCCCAGCATTTT. This gives the protein CASILGLPGGEPQHF. Full variable domain (missing parts from reference TRBV28 and TRBJ1-5): DVKVTQSSRYLVKRTGEKVFLECVQDMDHENMFWYRQDPGLGLRLIYFSYDVKMKEKGDIPEGYSVSREKKERFSLILESASTNQTSMYLCASILGLPGGEPQHFGDGTRLSIL.

The chain recombines TRBV7-9 with TRBJ1-1; D is undetermined. Germline values: CDR1 SEHNR, CDR2 FQNEAQ (reference sequence). Trimming cost V 5 bases and J 1 base, with 8 bases left between them. The CDR3 is made up of 13 amino acids. The CDR3 DNA reads TGTGCCAGCAGCCGAGAATGGAACACTGAAGCTTTCTTT. Translation gives CASSREWNTEAFF.

The genes are TRBV28 and TRBJ2-4; 7 nucleotides line up with TRBD1. The V segment lost 5 bases and the J segment 9 bases; nucleotides outside the gene matches: 10. From germline, CDR1 is MDHEN and CDR2 SYDVKM. The CDR3 has 14 amino acids. CDR3 nucleotide sequence: TGTGCCAGCAGTAAAGCAGGGGGAATTGGCATTCAGTACTTC. Encoded protein: CASSKAGGIGIQYF.

DNA of the CDR3: TGTGCCTGGAGTCTTTCTCCAGGGGGCTACTATGGCTACACCTTC. Translating gives CAWSLSPGGYYGYTF. The chain couples TRBV30 to TRBJ1-2, with 8 bases matching TRBD1. This CDR3 region has 15 residues. Germline V gene sequence: CDR1 GTSNPN, CDR2 SVGIG (reference sequence). The V and J ends lost 2 bases and 3 bases, in that order; junction bases with no gene match: 8.

The CDR3 nucleotides read TGCGCCAGCAGCCCCGACTCAGGACAGGGCGTTTACGAGCAGTACTTC. Residues: CASSPDSGQGVYEQYF. The gene calls are TRBV4-3 and TRBJ2-7; 8 bases agree with TRBD1. The CDR3 is 16 residues long. In germline, CDR1 is LGHNA, CDR2 YSLEER. V trimming: 4 bases; J trimming: 4 bases; junction bases outside the gene matches: 12.

CDR3 in amino acids: CASSPRGTSSYNSPLHF. The CDR3 bases are TGTGCCAGCAGCCCGCGTGGTACGAGCTCCTATAATTCACCCCTCCACTTT. This chain uses TRBV7-9 with TRBJ1-6; no clear D. The CDR3 totals 17 residues. Between the trimmed V and J ends, which lost 5 bases and 0 bases, there was a span of 14 bases. From germline, CDR1 is SEHNR and CDR2 FQNEAQ (reference sequence).